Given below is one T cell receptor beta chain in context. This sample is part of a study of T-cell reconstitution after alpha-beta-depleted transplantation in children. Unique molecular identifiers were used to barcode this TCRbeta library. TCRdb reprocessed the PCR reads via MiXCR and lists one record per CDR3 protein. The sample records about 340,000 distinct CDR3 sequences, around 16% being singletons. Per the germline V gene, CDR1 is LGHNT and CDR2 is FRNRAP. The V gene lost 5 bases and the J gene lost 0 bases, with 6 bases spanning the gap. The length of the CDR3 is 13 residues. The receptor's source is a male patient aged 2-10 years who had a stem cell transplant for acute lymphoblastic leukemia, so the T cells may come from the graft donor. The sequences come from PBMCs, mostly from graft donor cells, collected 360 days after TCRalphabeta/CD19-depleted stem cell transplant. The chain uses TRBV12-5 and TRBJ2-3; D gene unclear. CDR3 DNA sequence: TGTGCTAGTGGTCCCGGAAGCACAGATACGCAGTATTTT. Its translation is CASGPGSTDTQYF.